This T cell receptor beta chain was sequenced during a study of Graves' ophthalmopathy and Graves' hyperthyroidism. The authors amplified TCR beta CDR3 regions, and they did so from RNA transcripts for repertoire sequencing. Second-round multiplex PCR came after a first-round RT-PCR that employed HTBI primers. Each CDR3 protein is one row after TCRdb ran MiXCR on the multiplex PCR reads. The sample holds 500,000 to 600,000 distinct CDR3 sequences, just under 40% seen once. V was pared by 5 bases and J by 2 bases, with 16 bases between. Germline-derived CDR1 and CDR2 are MNHEY and SVGAGI. The CDR3 is 15 residues long. Many counts were recorded for this clonotype.

Sequences were obtained from peripheral blood or thyroid tissue (not recorded which). The chain couples TRBV6-5 to TRBJ2-7; tentative D call: TRBD1 (6 bases). This receptor was taken from an adult man with Graves' hyperthyroidism. The CDR3 sequence is CASSDDTTGPYEQYF. In DNA, the CDR3 is TGTGCCAGCAGTGATGACACGACAGGACCCTACGAGCAGTACTTC.